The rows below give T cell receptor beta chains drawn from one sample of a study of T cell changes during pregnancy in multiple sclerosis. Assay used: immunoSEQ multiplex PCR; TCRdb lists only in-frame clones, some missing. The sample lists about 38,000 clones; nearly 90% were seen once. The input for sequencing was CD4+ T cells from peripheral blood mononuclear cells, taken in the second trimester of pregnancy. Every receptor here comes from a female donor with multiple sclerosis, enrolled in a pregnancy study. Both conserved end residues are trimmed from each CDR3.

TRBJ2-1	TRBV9	ASSVVSGWYNEQF
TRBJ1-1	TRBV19	ATGPGNRGTEAF
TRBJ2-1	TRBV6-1	ASSVPLQGGPYNEQF
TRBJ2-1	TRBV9	ASSVASGSDEQF
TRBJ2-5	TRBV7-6	ASSSRTGQVTQY
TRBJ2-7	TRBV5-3	ARSLACLSYEQY
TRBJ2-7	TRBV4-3	ASSLRLAGRDEQY
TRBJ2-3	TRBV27	ASSLSQGPSTDTQY
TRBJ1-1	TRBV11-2	ASSLDGWGKGFTEAF
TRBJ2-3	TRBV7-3	ASSLAGQVTDTQY
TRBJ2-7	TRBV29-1	SVSGLAGLGSADEQY
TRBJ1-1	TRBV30	AWNSRPMNTEAF
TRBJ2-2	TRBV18	ASSMRGTGELF
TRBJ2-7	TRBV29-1	SVVKGQGAEQY
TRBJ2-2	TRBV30	VWNSLVAGELF
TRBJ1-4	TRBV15	ATNGQGIGEKLF
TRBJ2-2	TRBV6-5	ASSVQETGELF